The 24 T cell receptor beta chains below come from one sample, sequenced in a study of T-cell memory formation after mild COVID-19. TCRdb used MiXCR to reprocess the 5' RACE reads, holding one entry per CDR3 protein. The table includes around 470,000 distinct CDR3 sequences, 20% detected once. The sample was PBMCs or a T cell subset sorted from them (not recorded which). Every receptor here comes from an adult woman who had mild COVID-19 (a few samples of this study predate the infection). Cell type and time point are not known.

This clonotype was observed a handful of times. The rearrangement joins TRBV2 to TRBJ2-1; D may be TRBD2 (5 bases). The V and J ends lost 6 bases and 3 bases respectively, with 9 bases between them. The CDR3 sequence is 13 residues long. The germline gives CDR1 SNHLY, CDR2 FYNNEI. The CDR3 DNA is TGTGCCAGCAGGGAGGACGACTACAATGAGCAGTTCTTC. Translated: CASREDDYNEQFF.

The rearrangement uses TRBV7-9 and TRBJ2-4; D is undetermined. The CDR3 has 16 residues. Per germline, CDR1 SEHNR and CDR2 FQNEAQ (reference sequence). With 5 bases removed from V and 1 base from J, the gap between germline ends came to 15 bases. The CDR3 DNA follows: TGTGCCAGCAGCCTCAACTTGGGGTTGGCCAAAAACATTCAGTACTTC. Its translation: CASSLNLGLAKNIQYF.

The chain carries TRBV20-1 and TRBJ1-1; D may be TRBD1 (5 bases). This CDR3 is 14 amino acids long. V lost 0 bases, J lost 6 bases, and 14 bases lay in between. Germline V CDR1 and CDR2: DFQATT, SNEGSKA (reference sequence). The CDR3: CSARDWGVEAEAFF. For the CDR3, the DNA is TGCAGTGCTAGAGATTGGGGGGTGGAGGCTGAAGCTTTCTTT.

This rearrangement joins TRBV9 to TRBJ1-1; D uncertain. The germline V gene has CDR1 SGDLS and CDR2 YYNGEE. V lost 0 bases to trimming and J lost 11 bases, with 11 bases between them. The CDR3 runs to 12 residues. The DNA for the CDR3 is TGTGCCAGCAGCGTAGAAATGGGGAGGGCTTTCTTT. This encodes CASSVEMGRAFF.

This clonotype has only a few counts. The CDR3 coding sequence is TGTGCCAGCAGTGAAGGGAGCGGGAGGATCAGGGATGAGCAGTTCTTC. Translating gives CASSEGSGRIRDEQFF. The rearrangement links TRBV6-1 to TRBJ2-1, with TRBD2 matching 9 bases. CDR3 length: 16 residues. Unmatched junction bases numbered 9, after V lost 1 base and J lost 8 bases. Germline V gives CDR1 MNHNS, CDR2 SASEGT.

This clonotype has a handful of counts. V is TRBV7-2 and J is TRBJ2-5; 15 bases map to TRBD2. Germline assignment: CDR1 SGHTA and CDR2 FQGNSA. V lost 5 bases to trimming and J lost 5 bases; unmatched junction nucleotides: 9. The CDR3 runs 17 residues. CDR3 loop: CASSPPGLAGGGETQYF. DNA of the CDR3: TGTGCCAGCAGCCCTCCGGGACTAGCGGGAGGTGGGGAGACCCAGTACTTC. Drawing the rest from reference TRBV7-2 and TRBJ2-5, the complete variable domain is GAGVSQSPSNKVTEKGKDVELRCDPISGHTALYWYRQSLGQGLEFLIYFQGNSAPDKSGLPSDRFSAERTGGSVSTLTIQRTQQEDSAVYLCASSPPGLAGGGETQYFGPGTRLLVL.

This clonotype was seen only a few times. V gene TRBV7-7 combines with J gene TRBJ2-1, with D unclear. The germline gives CDR1 SSHAT, CDR2 FNYEAQ (reference sequence). The CDR3 has 15 residues. Trimming took 4 bases from V and 6 from J, leaving 16 bases between them. CDR3 sequence: CASSSGPRLLNEQFF. CDR3 sequence (DNA): TGTGCCAGCAGCTCCGGCCCGCGCCTCCTCAATGAGCAGTTCTTC.

This clonotype came up a few times. This chain joins TRBV9 and TRBJ2-1; 7 bases map to TRBD2. V was clipped by 0 bases and J by 10 bases; unmatched bases: 10. Germline V CDR1 and CDR2: SGDLS, YYNGEE. The CDR3 length is 15 residues. Here the CDR3 reads CASSVGGLPLQEQFF. Written as DNA, the CDR3 is TGTGCCAGCAGCGTAGGGGGACTACCGTTACAGGAGCAGTTCTTC. Supplemented by reference TRBV9 and TRBJ2-1, the full variable domain reads DSGVTQTPKHLITATGQRVTLRCSPRSGDLSVYWYQQSLDQGLQFLIQYYNGEERAKGNILERFSAQQFPDLHSELNLSSLELGDSALYFCASSVGGLPLQEQFFGPGTRLTVL.

This clonotype was detected only a few times. The chain couples TRBV5-5 to TRBJ1-2, with TRBD1 as a possible D gene (6 bases). The CDR3 sequence is 18 residues long. Deletions cut 4 bases from V and 3 bases from J, with 25 bases between. Per the germline V gene, CDR1 is SGHKS and CDR2 is YYEKEE (reference sequence). CDR3: CASSNYGQSRGVDYGYTF. The CDR3 DNA reads TGTGCCAGCAGCAACTACGGACAGAGCAGGGGAGTGGACTATGGCTACACCTTC.

This clonotype appeared many times. The V call is TRBV6-5, the J call TRBJ2-1, with 9 bases lining up with TRBD2. Germline V CDR1 and CDR2: MNHEY, SVGAGI. The CDR3 runs 16 residues. Trimming removed 6 bases from V and 0 bases from J; junction bases left unmatched: 6. The CDR3 region is CASRVLAGSSYNEQFF. For the CDR3, the DNA is TGTGCCAGCAGAGTACTAGCGGGCAGCTCCTACAATGAGCAGTTCTTC.

This chain joins TRBV9 and TRBJ2-6; 7 bases fit TRBD1. Trimming removed 3 bases from V and 0 bases from J; junction bases left unmatched: 3. Germline CDR1 and CDR2: SGDLS and YYNGEE. The CDR3 length is 16 residues. The CDR3 loop is CASSGWTGSGANVLTF. CDR3 nucleotides: TGTGCCAGCAGCGGGTGGACAGGCTCTGGGGCCAACGTCCTGACTTTC.

This clonotype was seen repeatedly, ten times or more. The chain recombines TRBV7-9 with TRBJ2-3, with D possibly TRBD2 on 6 matching bases. Trimming shortened V by 5 bases and J by 5 bases, and 14 bases separated the two germline ends. Germline V gene data show CDR1 as SEHNR and CDR2 as FQNEAQ (reference sequence). CDR3 length: 14 amino acids. The CDR3 loop is CASSAGTNGDTQYF. As DNA, the CDR3 is TGTGCCAGCAGCGCGGGGACCAACGGAGATACGCAGTATTTT.

The chain recombines TRBV12-3 or TRBV12-4 with TRBJ2-3; weak D call: TRBD1 (6 bases). The V end lost 10 bases, the J end lost 2 bases, and 10 bases lay between the germline ends. This CDR3 comprises 12 residues. CDR3 sequence: CAIQGITDTQYF. CDR3 DNA: TGTGCCATACAGGGTATCACAGATACGCAGTATTTT.

Only a few counts were recorded for this clonotype. V gene TRBV20-1 combines with J gene TRBJ2-3; TRBD2 aligns across 11 bases. The CDR3 is 15 amino acids. Germline V CDR1 and CDR2: DFQATT, SNEGSKA (reference sequence). The V segment lost 3 bases and the J segment 5 bases; nucleotides outside the gene matches: 7. The CDR3 region is CSASLTSGGGDTQYF. For the CDR3, the DNA is TGCAGTGCTAGCCTCACTAGCGGGGGCGGAGATACGCAGTATTTT.

The sample holds a few counts of this clonotype. The chain couples TRBV12-3 or TRBV12-4 to TRBJ2-2; 14 bases match TRBD2. Trimming cost V 9 bases and J 5 bases; bases outside gene matches: 5. There are 15 residues in the CDR3. CDR3 coding DNA: TGTGCCAGTGGGACTAGCGGGAGTCGAACCGGGGAGCTGTTTTTT. Translated, it gives CASGTSGSRTGELFF.

V gene TRBV20-1 combines with J gene TRBJ2-7; D is uncertain. The V end was cut by 2 bases, the J end by 4 bases, with 9 bases between. The CDR3 has 12 amino acids. The V gene's germline CDR1 is DFQATT and CDR2 SNEGSKA (reference sequence). The CDR3 reads CSARWDAYEQYF. DNA of the CDR3: TGCAGTGCTAGATGGGATGCATACGAGCAGTACTTC.

The rearrangement joins TRBV6-5 to TRBJ2-1, with D maybe TRBD1 (5 bases). The CDR3 has 17 residues. Deletions cut 6 bases from V and 2 bases from J, with 20 bases between. The germline gives CDR1 MNHEY, CDR2 SVGAGI. The CDR3 loop is CASSVLQSPGPYNEQFF. DNA of the CDR3: TGTGCCAGCAGCGTACTACAGTCGCCAGGGCCCTACAATGAGCAGTTCTTC.

J is TRBJ2-1 and V is TRBV11-3; possibly TRBD2 for D (5 bases). The CDR3 sequence is 18 residues long. Germline-derived CDR1 and CDR2 are SGHNT and YENEEA. Trimming pared 1 base from V and 0 bases from J, leaving 16 bases between. In nucleotides, the CDR3 is TGTGCCAGCAGCTTAGCTCAGTGGGGAGAAAGCTCCTACAATGAGCAGTTCTTC. Translated, it gives CASSLAQWGESSYNEQFF.

This clonotype was seen only a few times. The CDR3 reads CASSRTTTEGNTIYF. CDR3 nucleotide sequence: TGCGCCAGCAGCCGTACAACGACAGAAGGAAACACCATATATTTT. The chain employs TRBV5-1 and TRBJ1-3, with a tentative D call TRBD1 (5 bases). The germline V gene has CDR1 SGHRS and CDR2 YFSETQ. CDR3 size: 15 residues. Trimming left V 4 bases short and J 4 bases short, with 15 bases between.

This clonotype was observed many times. J is TRBJ1-1 and V is TRBV7-9; TRBD1 is a possible D gene (5 bases). Germline-derived CDR1 and CDR2 are SEHNR and FQNEAQ (reference sequence). The CDR3 contains 13 residues. V was pared by 8 bases and J by 2 bases, with 12 bases between. The DNA for the CDR3 is TGTGCCAGCTCGAGGGGCGGAAACACTGAAGCTTTCTTT. Amino acid sequence: CASSRGGNTEAFF.

The rearrangement links TRBV12-3 or TRBV12-4 to TRBJ2-3; D tentatively reads TRBD1 or TRBD2 (5 bases each). Trimming pared 6 bases from V and 3 bases from J, leaving 13 bases between. The CDR3 consists of 14 residues. The CDR3 here is CASSGSGRTDTQYF. CDR3 nucleotides: TGTGCCAGCAGCGGATCGGGACGAACAGATACGCAGTATTTT.

In its sample, this clonotype was seen a few times. The gene calls are TRBV14 and TRBJ1-2; 10 bases are a match to TRBD1. Germline V gene lookup returns CDR1 SGHDN and CDR2 FVKESK. The V segment lost 0 bases and the J segment 1 base; nucleotides outside the gene matches: 5. This CDR3 spans 17 amino acids. The CDR3 region has the DNA TGTGCCAGCAGCCAAGAGATGGGACAGGGGATTAACTATGGCTACACCTTC. This encodes CASSQEMGQGINYGYTF.

This chain links TRBV12-3 or TRBV12-4 with TRBJ2-5; TRBD1 agrees at 9 bases. CDR3 length: 13 amino acids. V was pared by 6 bases and J by 1 base, with 0 bases of the junction left unmatched. CDR3 residues: CASRTGGQETQYF. The CDR3 nucleotides read TGTGCCAGCAGGACAGGGGGCCAAGAGACCCAGTACTTC.

The CDR3 reads CASSRAGARETQYF. For the CDR3, the DNA is TGTGCCAGCAGTCGTGCGGGGGCACGGGAGACCCAGTACTTC. The rearrangement links TRBV6-6 to TRBJ2-5; D perhaps matches TRBD2 (7 bases). This CDR3 has 14 amino acids. Germline-derived CDR1 and CDR2 are MNHNY and SVGAGI (reference sequence). Trimming removed 5 bases from V and 5 bases from J, with 15 bases in between.